This T cell receptor (beta chain) was documented in a study of T cells after yellow fever vaccination. There are a few counts of this clonotype. The CDR3 consists of 15 residues. Looked up from germline, CDR1 is SGDLS and CDR2 is YYNGEE. V trimming: 4 bases; J trimming: 8 bases; junction bases outside the gene matches: 6. TCRdb reprocessed the 5' RACE reads with MiXCR, giving one entry per CDR3 protein. Among approximately 610,000 distinct CDR3 sequences, roughly 17% were seen once, and the ten largest hold 17%. The receptor was isolated from a man in his late teens or twenties who received the YFV17D yellow fever vaccine. The chain joins TRBV9 to TRBJ2-1; 13 bases map to TRBD2. The starting material was PBMCs, obtained around 5 days after the first yellow fever vaccination. CDR3 sequence: CASSRTSGGLDEQFF. CDR3 in DNA: TGTGCCAGCAGCAGGACTAGCGGGGGTTTGGATGAGCAGTTCTTC. The full variable domain, in which reference TRBV9 and TRBJ2-1 provide the parts outside the CDR3, is DSGVTQTPKHLITATGQRVTLRCSPRSGDLSVYWYQQSLDQGLQFLIQYYNGEERAKGNILERFSAQQFPDLHSELNLSSLELGDSALYFCASSRTSGGLDEQFFGPGTRLTVL.